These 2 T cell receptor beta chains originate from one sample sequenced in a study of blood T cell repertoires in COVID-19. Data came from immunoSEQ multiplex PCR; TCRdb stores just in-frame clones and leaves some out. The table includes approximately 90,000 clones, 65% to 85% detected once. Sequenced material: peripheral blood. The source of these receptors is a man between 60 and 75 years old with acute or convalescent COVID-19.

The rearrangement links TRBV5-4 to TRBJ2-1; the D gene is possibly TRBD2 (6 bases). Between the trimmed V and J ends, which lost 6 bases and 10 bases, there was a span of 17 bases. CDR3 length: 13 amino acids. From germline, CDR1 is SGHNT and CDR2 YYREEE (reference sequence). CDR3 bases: TGTGCCAGCACCCACCCCTCTCTAGCGGAGCAGTTCTTC. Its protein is CASTHPSLAEQFF.

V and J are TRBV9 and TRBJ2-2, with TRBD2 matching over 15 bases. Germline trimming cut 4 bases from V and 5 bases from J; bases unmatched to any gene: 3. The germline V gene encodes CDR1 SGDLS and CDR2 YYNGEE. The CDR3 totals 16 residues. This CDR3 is CASSRTSGGVTGELFF. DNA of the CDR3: TGTGCCAGCAGCCGGACTAGCGGGGGGGTAACCGGGGAGCTGTTTTTT.